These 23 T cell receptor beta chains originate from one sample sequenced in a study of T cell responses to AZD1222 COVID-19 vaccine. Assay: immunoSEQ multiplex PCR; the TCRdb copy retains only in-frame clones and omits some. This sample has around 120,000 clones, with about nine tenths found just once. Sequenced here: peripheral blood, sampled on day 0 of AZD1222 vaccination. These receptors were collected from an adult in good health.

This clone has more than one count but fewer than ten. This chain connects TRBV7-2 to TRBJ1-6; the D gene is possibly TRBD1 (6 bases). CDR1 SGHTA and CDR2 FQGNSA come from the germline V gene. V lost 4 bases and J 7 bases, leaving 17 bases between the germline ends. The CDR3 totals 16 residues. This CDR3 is CASSWGAGRNNSPLHF. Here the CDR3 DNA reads TGTGCCAGCAGCTGGGGGGCTGGACGGAACAATTCACCCCTCCACTTT.

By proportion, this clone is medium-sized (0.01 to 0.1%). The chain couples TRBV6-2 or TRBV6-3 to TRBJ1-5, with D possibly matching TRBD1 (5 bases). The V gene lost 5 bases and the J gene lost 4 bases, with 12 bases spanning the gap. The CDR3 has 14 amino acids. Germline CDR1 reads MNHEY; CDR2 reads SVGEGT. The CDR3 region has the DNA TGTGCCAGCAGTCCCGGGACGGAGAATCAGCCCCAGCATTTT. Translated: CASSPGTENQPQHF.

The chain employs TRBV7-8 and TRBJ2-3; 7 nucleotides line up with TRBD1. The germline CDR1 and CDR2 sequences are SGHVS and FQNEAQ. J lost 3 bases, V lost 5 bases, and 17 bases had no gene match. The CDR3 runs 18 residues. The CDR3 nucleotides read TGTGCCAGCAGCCCTCCTTTTAGGATGAGGGGGCGGACAGATACGCAGTATTTT. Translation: CASSPPFRMRGRTDTQYF.

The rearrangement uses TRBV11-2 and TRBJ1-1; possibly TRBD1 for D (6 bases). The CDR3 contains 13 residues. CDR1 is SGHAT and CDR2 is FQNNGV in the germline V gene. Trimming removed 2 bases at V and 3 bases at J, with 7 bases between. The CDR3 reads CASSLQGHTEAFF. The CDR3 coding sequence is TGTGCCAGCAGCTTACAGGGGCACACTGAAGCTTTCTTT.

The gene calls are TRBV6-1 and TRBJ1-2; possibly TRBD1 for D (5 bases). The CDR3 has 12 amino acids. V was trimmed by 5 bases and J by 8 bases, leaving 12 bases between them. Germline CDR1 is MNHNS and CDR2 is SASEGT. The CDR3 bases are TGTGCCAGCAGTCTGGGGGAAGACGGCTACACCTTC. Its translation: CASSLGEDGYTF.

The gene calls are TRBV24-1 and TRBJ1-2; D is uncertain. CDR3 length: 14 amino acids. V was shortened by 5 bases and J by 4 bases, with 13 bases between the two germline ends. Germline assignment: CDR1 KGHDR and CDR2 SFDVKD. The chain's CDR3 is CATSGPGQAYGYTF. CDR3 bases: TGTGCCACCAGTGGTCCGGGTCAGGCCTATGGCTACACCTTC.

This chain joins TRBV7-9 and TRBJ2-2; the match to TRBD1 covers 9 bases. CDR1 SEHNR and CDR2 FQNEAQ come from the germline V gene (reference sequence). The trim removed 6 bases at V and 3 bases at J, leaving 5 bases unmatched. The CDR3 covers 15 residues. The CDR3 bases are TGTGCCAGCAGGACGACAGGGGGGTACACCGGGGAGCTGTTTTTT. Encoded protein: CASRTTGGYTGELFF.

The CDR3, as DNA: TGCGCCAGCAGCTCGGGACAGGGCCTGAACTATGGCTACACCTTC. Amino acid sequence: CASSSGQGLNYGYTF. The chain combines TRBV5-1 with TRBJ1-2; 9 bases line up with TRBD1. From germline, CDR1 is SGHRS and CDR2 YFSETQ. This CDR3 spans 15 amino acids. Trimming took 3 bases from V and 2 from J; bases not matched to a gene: 5.

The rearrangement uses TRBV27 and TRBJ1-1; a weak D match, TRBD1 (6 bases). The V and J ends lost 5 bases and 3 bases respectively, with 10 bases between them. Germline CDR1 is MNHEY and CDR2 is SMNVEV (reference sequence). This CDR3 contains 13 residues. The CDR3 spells CASSGQLHTEAFF. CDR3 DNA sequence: TGTGCCAGCAGTGGACAGTTACACACTGAAGCTTTCTTT.

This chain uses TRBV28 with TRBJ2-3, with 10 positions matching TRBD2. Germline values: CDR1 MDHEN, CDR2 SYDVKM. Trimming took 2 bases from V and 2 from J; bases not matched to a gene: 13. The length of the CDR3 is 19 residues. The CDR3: CASSLVSSGLAGVTDTQYF. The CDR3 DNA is TGTGCCAGCAGTTTAGTCAGTTCCGGCCTAGCGGGAGTCACAGATACGCAGTATTTT.

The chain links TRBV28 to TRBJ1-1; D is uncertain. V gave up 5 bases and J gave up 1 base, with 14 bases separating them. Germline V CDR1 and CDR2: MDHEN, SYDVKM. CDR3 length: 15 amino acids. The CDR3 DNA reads TGTGCCAGCAGTCTCCACTCCATCGGGAACACTGAAGCTTTCTTT. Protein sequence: CASSLHSIGNTEAFF.

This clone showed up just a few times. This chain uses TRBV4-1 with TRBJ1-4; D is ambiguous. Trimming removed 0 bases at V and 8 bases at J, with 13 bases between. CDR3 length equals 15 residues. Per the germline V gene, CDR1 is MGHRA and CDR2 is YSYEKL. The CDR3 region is CASSQEAFLREKLFF. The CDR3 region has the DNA TGCGCCAGCAGCCAAGAAGCCTTCCTTCGGGAAAAACTGTTTTTT.

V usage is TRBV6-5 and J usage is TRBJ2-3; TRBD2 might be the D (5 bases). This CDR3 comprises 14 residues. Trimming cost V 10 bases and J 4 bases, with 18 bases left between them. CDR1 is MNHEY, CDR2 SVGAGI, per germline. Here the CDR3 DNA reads TGTGCCACCCTCGAGCGAGAGAGGGCAGATACGCAGTATTTT. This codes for CATLERERADTQYF.

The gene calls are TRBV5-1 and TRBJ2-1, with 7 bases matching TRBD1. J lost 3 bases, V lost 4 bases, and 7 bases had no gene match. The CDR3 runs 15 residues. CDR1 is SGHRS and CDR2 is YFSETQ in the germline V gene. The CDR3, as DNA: TGCGCCAGCAGCACCGGACAGGCGCACTACAATGAGCAGTTCTTC. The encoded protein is CASSTGQAHYNEQFF.

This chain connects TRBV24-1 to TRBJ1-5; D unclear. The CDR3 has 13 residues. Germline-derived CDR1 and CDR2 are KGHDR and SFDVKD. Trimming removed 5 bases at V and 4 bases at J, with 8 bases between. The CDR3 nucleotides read TGTGCCACCAGTGGCGCGCAAAATCAGCCCCAGCATTTT. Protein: CATSGAQNQPQHF.

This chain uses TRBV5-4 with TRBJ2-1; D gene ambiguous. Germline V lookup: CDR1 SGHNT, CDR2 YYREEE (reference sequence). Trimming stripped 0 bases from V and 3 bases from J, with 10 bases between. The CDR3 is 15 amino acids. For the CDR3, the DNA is TGTGCCAGCAGCTTGGACGGTCATTTCTACAATGAGCAGTTCTTC. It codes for CASSLDGHFYNEQFF.

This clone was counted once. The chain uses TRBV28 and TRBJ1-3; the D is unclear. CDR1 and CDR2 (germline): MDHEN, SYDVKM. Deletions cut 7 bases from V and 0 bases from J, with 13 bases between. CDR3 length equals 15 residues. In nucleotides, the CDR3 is TGTGCCAGCACTTTTGCCCCCCACTCTGGAAACACCATATATTTT. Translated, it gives CASTFAPHSGNTIYF.

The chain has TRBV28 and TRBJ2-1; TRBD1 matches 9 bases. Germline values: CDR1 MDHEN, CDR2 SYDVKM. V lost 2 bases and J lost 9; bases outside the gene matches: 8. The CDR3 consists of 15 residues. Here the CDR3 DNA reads TGTGCCAGCAGTTTACCCGGACAGGGGTCCCTTGAGCAGTTCTTC. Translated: CASSLPGQGSLEQFF.

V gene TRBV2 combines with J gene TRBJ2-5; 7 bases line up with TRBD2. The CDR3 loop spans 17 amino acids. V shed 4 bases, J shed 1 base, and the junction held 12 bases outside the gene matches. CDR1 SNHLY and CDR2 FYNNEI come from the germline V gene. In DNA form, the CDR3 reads TGTGCCAGCAGTGTAGCAGGGAGGGGTGTTGGCCAAGAGACCCAGTACTTC. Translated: CASSVAGRGVGQETQYF.

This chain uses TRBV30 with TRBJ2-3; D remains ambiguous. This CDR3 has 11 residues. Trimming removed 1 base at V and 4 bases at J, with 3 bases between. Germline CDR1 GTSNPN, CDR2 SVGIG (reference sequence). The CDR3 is CAWSGADTQYF. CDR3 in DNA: TGTGCCTGGAGTGGGGCAGATACGCAGTATTTT.

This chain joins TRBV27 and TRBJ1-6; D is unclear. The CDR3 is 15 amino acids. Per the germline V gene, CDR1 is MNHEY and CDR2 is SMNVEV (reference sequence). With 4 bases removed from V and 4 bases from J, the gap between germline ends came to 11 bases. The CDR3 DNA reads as TGTGCCAGCAGTTCCCAATCTTCTTATAATTCACCCCTCCACTTT. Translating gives CASSSQSSYNSPLHF.

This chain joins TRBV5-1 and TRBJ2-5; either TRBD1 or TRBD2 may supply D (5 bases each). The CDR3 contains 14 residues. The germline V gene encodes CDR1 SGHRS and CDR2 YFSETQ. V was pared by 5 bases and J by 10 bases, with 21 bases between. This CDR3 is CASSSTLSGTHQYF. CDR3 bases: TGCGCCAGCAGTTCGACCCTATCTGGGACCCACCAGTACTTC.

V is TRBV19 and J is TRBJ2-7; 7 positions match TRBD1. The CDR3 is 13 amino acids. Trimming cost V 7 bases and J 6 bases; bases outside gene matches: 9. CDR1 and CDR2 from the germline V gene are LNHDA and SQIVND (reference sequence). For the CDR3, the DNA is TGTGCCAGTACCGAGGGCAGGGGGATCGAGCAGTACTTC. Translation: CASTEGRGIEQYF.